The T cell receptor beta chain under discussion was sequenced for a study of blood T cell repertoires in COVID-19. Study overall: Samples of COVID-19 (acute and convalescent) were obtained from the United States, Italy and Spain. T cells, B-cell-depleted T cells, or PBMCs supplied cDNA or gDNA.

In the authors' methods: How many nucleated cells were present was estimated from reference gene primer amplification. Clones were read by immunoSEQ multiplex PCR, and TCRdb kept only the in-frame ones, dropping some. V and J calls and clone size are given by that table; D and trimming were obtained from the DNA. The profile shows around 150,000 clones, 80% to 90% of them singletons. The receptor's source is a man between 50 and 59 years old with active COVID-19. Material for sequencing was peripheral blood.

CDR3 nucleotides: TGTGCCAGTAGGCCGGGACTAGAGGAGACCCAGTACTTC. Encoded protein: CASRPGLEETQYF. The chain carries TRBV19 and TRBJ2-5, with TRBD2 matching over 8 bases. This CDR3 spans 13 amino acids. Trimming took 6 bases from V and 5 from J; bases not matched to a gene: 5. CDR1 LNHDA and CDR2 SQIVND come from the germline V gene (reference sequence). The variable domain in full, completed from reference TRBV19 and TRBJ2-5, reads DGGITQSPKYLFRKEGQNVTLSCEQNLNHDAMYWYRQDPGQGLRLIYYSQIVNDFQKGDIAEGYSVSREKKESFPLTVTSAQKNPTAFYLCASRPGLEETQYFGPGTRLLVL.